One and the same sample provided the 14 T cell receptor beta chains below, sequenced in a study of cytomegalovirus exposure and HLA in healthy donors. Researchers ran the PCR with 60 Vbeta and 13 Jbeta primers. Assay used: immunoSEQ multiplex PCR; TCRdb lists only in-frame clones, some missing. There are some 200,000 clones in the sample; 65% to 85% occur only once, and 3.8% lies in the top ten. The specimen sequenced was PBMCs. The receptors derive from a man in his fifties or sixties in good health and CMV-seronegative.

For the CDR3, the DNA is TGTGCCAGCGTCCCACGAAGGACAATCACCGGGGAGCTGTTTTTT. Translated, it gives CASVPRRTITGELFF. This rearrangement joins TRBV6-5 to TRBJ2-2, with a possible D match to TRBD1 (5 bases). CDR1 and CDR2 from the germline V gene are MNHEY and SVGAGI. Trimming shortened V by 8 bases and J by 4 bases, and 17 bases separated the two germline ends. The CDR3 contains 15 residues.

The chain uses TRBV6-1 and TRBJ2-4, with TRBD2 matching 13 bases. Unmatched junction bases numbered 6, after V lost 7 bases and J lost 6 bases. From germline, CDR1 is MNHNS and CDR2 SASEGT. CDR3 length equals 15 residues. CDR3 sequence: CASTNGLAGVNIQYF. The CDR3 bases are TGTGCCAGCACCAACGGACTAGCGGGGGTAAACATTCAGTACTTC.

The rearrangement links TRBV6-5 to TRBJ1-2, with D perhaps TRBD1 (6 bases). Trimming cost V 6 bases and J 8 bases, with 19 bases left between them. CDR1 and CDR2 from the germline V gene are MNHEY and SVGAGI. This CDR3 has 14 amino acids. CDR3: CASSRRGPASGYTF. In DNA, the CDR3 is TGTGCCAGCAGCCGCAGGGGCCCCGCCAGCGGCTACACCTTC.

This rearrangement joins TRBV4-1 to TRBJ2-5, with 9 nucleotides matching TRBD1. V shed 1 base and J 5 bases; nucleotides not matched to a gene: 8. This CDR3 is 16 amino acids long. From germline, CDR1 is MGHRA and CDR2 YSYEKL. DNA of the CDR3: TGCGCCAGCAGCCAAGGGGACAGGGCGAGAAGCGAGACCCAGTACTTC. Its protein product is CASSQGDRARSETQYF.

The V gene is TRBV9, the J gene TRBJ1-1; D unresolved. V gave up 0 bases and J gave up 6 bases, with 9 bases separating them. The V gene's germline CDR1 is SGDLS and CDR2 YYNGEE. The CDR3 is 13 amino acids. CDR3 loop: CASSVGGSAEAFF. The CDR3 DNA reads as TGTGCCAGCAGCGTAGGAGGGTCTGCTGAAGCTTTCTTT.

This clone appeared a single time. The J gene is TRBJ2-7, the V gene TRBV5-6; 8 bases map to TRBD2. V lost 3 bases to trimming and J lost 5 bases; unmatched junction nucleotides: 13. CDR3 length: 16 amino acids. CDR1 is SGHDT, CDR2 YYEEEE, per germline. The CDR3 loop reads CASSWGGRLAGDEQYF. The CDR3 DNA sequence: TGTGCCAGCAGCTGGGGGGGACGGCTAGCGGGCGACGAGCAGTACTTC.

The J gene is TRBJ1-2, the V gene TRBV18; 7 bases fit TRBD1. The CDR3 contains 14 residues. Germline lookup yields CDR1 KGHSH and CDR2 LQKENI. V shed 0 bases, J shed 8 bases, and the junction held 6 bases outside the gene matches. CDR3 sequence (DNA): TGTGCCAGCTCACCACCTGACAGGGTTGACGGCTACACCTTC. Encoded protein: CASSPPDRVDGYTF.

The V call is TRBV5-6, the J call TRBJ2-1, with unresolved D. This CDR3 is built from 12 residues. V was pared by 2 bases and J by 4 bases, with 4 bases between. The germline gives CDR1 SGHDT, CDR2 YYEEEE. In DNA form, the CDR3 reads TGTGCCAGCAGCTTTGCGTACAATGAGCAGTTCTTC. The encoded protein is CASSFAYNEQFF.

V is TRBV20-1 and J is TRBJ1-2, with D maybe TRBD1 (6 bases). Germline V gene data show CDR1 as DFQATT and CDR2 as SNEGSKA (reference sequence). The CDR3 covers 11 residues. V dropped 6 bases and J dropped 7 bases, with 12 bases sitting between them. CDR3 region: CSATGSGGYTF. Written as DNA, the CDR3 is TGCAGTGCCACAGGGAGTGGTGGCTACACCTTC.

The CDR3 sequence is CASSLGTEVGSGYTF. The CDR3 DNA reads as TGTGCCAGCAGCCTAGGGACGGAGGTGGGAAGTGGCTACACCTTC. The genes are TRBV7-2 and TRBJ1-2, with D tentatively TRBD1 (5 bases). CDR3 length: 15 residues. Trimming took off 5 bases at V and 7 bases at J, with 20 bases between the two ends. CDR1 and CDR2 (germline): SGHTA, FQGNSA. The complete variable domain, with remaining parts taken from reference TRBV7-2 and TRBJ1-2, reads GAGVSQSPSNKVTEKGKDVELRCDPISGHTALYWYRQSLGQGLEFLIYFQGNSAPDKSGLPSDRFSAERTGGSVSTLTIQRTQQEDSAVYLCASSLGTEVGSGYTFGSGTRLTVV.

The J gene is TRBJ2-7, the V gene TRBV4-1, with D maybe TRBD2 (5 bases). There are 18 residues in the CDR3. Trimming took 4 bases from V and 0 from J, leaving 22 bases between them. Germline V lookup: CDR1 MGHRA, CDR2 YSYEKL. The CDR3 reads CASSRLPPGRGFSYEQYF. CDR3 in DNA: TGCGCCAGCAGCCGCCTGCCGCCGGGCAGAGGGTTCTCCTACGAGCAGTACTTC.

The gene calls are TRBV5-1 and TRBJ1-3, with no clear D. CDR1 is SGHRS and CDR2 is YFSETQ in the germline V gene. This CDR3 comprises 14 residues. V was pared by 4 bases and J by 1 base, with 9 bases between. The CDR3 is CASSPAGSGNTIYF. CDR3 sequence (DNA): TGCGCCAGCAGCCCTGCGGGATCTGGAAACACCATATATTTT.

The V gene is TRBV2, the J gene TRBJ2-6, with a weak D call TRBD1 (5 bases). V was clipped by 3 bases and J by 5 bases, with 8 bases between them. The CDR3 consists of 14 residues. The germline V gene encodes CDR1 SNHLY and CDR2 FYNNEI. This chain's CDR3 is CASSDRTWANVLTF. In nucleotides, the CDR3 is TGTGCCAGCAGTGATAGGACATGGGCCAACGTCCTGACTTTC.

This clone was detected only once. The V gene is TRBV7-3, the J gene TRBJ1-1, with D perhaps TRBD1 (5 bases). This CDR3 contains 13 residues. Between the trimmed V and J ends, which lost 4 bases and 1 base, there was a span of 7 bases. Germline CDR1 is SGHTA and CDR2 is FQGTGA. The CDR3 coding sequence is TGTGCCAGCAGCTCGCAGGGGAACACTGAAGCTTTCTTT. Protein: CASSSQGNTEAFF.